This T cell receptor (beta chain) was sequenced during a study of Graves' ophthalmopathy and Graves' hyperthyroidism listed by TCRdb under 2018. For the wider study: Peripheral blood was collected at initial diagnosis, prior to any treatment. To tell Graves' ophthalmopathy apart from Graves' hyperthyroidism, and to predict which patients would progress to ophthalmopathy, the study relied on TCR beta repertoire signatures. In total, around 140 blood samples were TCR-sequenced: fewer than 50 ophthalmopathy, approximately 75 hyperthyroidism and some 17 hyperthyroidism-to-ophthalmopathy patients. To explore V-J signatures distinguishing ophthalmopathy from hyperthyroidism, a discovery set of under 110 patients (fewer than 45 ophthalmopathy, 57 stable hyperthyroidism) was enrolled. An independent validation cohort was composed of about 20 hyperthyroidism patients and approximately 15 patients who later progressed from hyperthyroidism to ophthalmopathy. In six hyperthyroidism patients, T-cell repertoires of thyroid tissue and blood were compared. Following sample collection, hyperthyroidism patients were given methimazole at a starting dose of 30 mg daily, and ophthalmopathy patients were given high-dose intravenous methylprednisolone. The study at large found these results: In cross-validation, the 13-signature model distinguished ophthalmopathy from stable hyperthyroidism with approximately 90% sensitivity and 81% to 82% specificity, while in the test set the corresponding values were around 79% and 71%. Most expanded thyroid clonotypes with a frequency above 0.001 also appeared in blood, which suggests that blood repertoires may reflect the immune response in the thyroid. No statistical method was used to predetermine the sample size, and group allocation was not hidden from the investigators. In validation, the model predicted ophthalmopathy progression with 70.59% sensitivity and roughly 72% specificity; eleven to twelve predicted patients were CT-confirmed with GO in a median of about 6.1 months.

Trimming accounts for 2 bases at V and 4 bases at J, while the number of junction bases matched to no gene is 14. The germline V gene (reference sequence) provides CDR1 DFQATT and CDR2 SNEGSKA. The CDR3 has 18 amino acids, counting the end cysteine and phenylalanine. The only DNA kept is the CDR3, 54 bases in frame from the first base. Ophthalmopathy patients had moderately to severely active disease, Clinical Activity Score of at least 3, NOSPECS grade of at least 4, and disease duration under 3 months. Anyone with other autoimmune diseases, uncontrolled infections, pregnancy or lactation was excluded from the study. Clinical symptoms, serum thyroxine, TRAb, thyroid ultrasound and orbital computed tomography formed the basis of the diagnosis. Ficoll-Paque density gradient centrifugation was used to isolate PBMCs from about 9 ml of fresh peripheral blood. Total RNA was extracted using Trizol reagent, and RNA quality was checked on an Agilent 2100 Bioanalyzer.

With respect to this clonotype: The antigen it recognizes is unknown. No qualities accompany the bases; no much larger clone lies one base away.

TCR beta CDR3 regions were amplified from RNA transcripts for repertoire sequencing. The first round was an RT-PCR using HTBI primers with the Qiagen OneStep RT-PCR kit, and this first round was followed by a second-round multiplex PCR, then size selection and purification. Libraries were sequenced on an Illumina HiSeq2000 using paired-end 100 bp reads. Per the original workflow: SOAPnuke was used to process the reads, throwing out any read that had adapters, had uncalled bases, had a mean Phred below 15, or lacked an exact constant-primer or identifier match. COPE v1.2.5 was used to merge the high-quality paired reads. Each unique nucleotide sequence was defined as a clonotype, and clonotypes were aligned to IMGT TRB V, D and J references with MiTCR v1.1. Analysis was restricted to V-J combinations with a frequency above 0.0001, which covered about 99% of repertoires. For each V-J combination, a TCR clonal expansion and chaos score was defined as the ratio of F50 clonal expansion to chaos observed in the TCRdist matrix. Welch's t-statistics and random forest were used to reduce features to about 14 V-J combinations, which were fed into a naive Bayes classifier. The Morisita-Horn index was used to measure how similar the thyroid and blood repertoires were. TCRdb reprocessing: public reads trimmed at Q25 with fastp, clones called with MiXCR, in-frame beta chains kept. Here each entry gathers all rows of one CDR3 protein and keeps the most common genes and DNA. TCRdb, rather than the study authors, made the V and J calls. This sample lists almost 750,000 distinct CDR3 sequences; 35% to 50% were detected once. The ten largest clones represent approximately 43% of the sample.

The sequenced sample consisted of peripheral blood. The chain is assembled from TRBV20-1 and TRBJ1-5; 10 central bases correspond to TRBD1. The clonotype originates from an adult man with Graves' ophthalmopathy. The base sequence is TGCAGTGCTAGACCCAGGACAGGGGGTCATGAGTGGAATCAGCCCCAGCATTTT. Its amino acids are CSARPRTGGHEWNQPQHF.